This TCR beta chain was captured in a study of shared clonotypes between healthy human individuals. On this clone: Its antigen remains unidentified. The same CDR3 is also encoded by other DNA sequences in this sample.

Study-wide points: Rarefaction gave evidence that sorted-subset sequencing remained incomplete despite large depth. The study generally estimated greater richness for naive than memory subsets. Sharing across several donors was seen in roughly 5% of naive CD4 clonotypes.

Source study methods: Because ImmunoSEQ provided only junction sequences with no quality scores, the filtering differed. This table comes from immunoSEQ multiplex PCR, and its TCRdb copy is limited to in-frame clones, with some not included. V, J and clone size were drawn from that table, and D and trimming were deduced from the DNA. The sample shows roughly 1,500,000 clones, 98% to 99% of them seen only once. CDR3 length: 14 residues. With 4 bases removed from V and 4 bases from J, the gap between germline ends came to 11 bases. The germline gives CDR1 SGHRS, CDR2 YFSETQ. The V call is TRBV5-1, the J call TRBJ1-4; possible D gene TRBD1, 6 bases. The sample comprised naive CD4+ T cells sorted from blood. Subset reported: CD45RA+ positively selected. The receptor comes from a man in his thirties or forties in good health. The CDR3 spells CASSLQGVNEKLFF. CDR3 in DNA: TGCGCCAGCAGCCTACAGGGAGTTAATGAAAAACTGTTTTTT.